A single sample is the source of the 6 T cell receptor beta chains below, sequenced in a study of T cell changes during pregnancy in multiple sclerosis. Assay used: immunoSEQ multiplex PCR; TCRdb lists only in-frame clones, some missing. The table has roughly 47,000 clones, 80% to 90% seen once. The sample in question was CD8+ T cells from peripheral blood mononuclear cells, obtained in the second trimester of pregnancy. The source of these receptors is a female donor with multiple sclerosis, enrolled in a pregnancy study.

The chain joins TRBV6-1 to TRBJ1-2; TRBD1 aligns across 10 bases. The CDR3 covers 14 residues. Germline V gene lookup returns CDR1 MNHNS and CDR2 SASEGT. Trimming cost V 6 bases and J 7 bases; bases outside gene matches: 8. The CDR3: CASSDGQGGGGYTF. The CDR3 coding sequence is TGTGCCAGCAGCGACGGACAGGGGGGTGGTGGCTACACCTTC.

The rearrangement links TRBV27 to TRBJ2-5; 7 nucleotides line up with TRBD2. V trimming: 3 bases; J trimming: 4 bases; junction bases outside the gene matches: 5. CDR3 size: 14 residues. The germline CDR1 and CDR2 sequences are MNHEY and SMNVEV (reference sequence). The CDR3 loop reads CASSFSGRAETQYF. CDR3 DNA sequence: TGTGCCAGCAGTTTTTCAGGGAGGGCAGAGACCCAGTACTTC.

The rearrangement links TRBV4-1 to TRBJ1-6; 10 bases line up with TRBD1. Germline lookup yields CDR1 MGHRA and CDR2 YSYEKL. The junction had 8 bases not matched to a gene; V was cut back by 3 bases and J by 6 bases. This CDR3 contains 17 residues. This CDR3 is CASSHRGTGDGNSPLHF. CDR3 sequence (DNA): TGCGCCAGCAGCCACCGGGGGACAGGGGATGGTAATTCACCCCTCCACTTT.

V is TRBV28 and J is TRBJ1-5, with 8 bases identical to TRBD1. CDR1 and CDR2 from the germline V gene are MDHEN and SYDVKM. The CDR3 totals 15 residues. Germline trimming cut 1 base from V and 5 bases from J; bases unmatched to any gene: 4. The CDR3 coding sequence is TGTGCCAGCAGTTTATACCCGACAGGGGATCAGCCCCAGCATTTT. Residues: CASSLYPTGDQPQHF.

The chain uses TRBV27 and TRBJ2-1; D unresolved. The germline CDR1 and CDR2 sequences are MNHEY and SMNVEV (reference sequence). The CDR3 has 16 amino acids. Trimming shortened V by 1 base and J by 1 base, and 11 bases separated the two germline ends. CDR3 amino acids: CASSLFFELSYNEQFF. The DNA of the CDR3 is TGTGCCAGCAGTTTATTTTTCGAGCTTTCCTACAATGAGCAGTTCTTC.

This chain connects TRBV11-2 to TRBJ1-3; D gene uncertain. The CDR3 has 15 amino acids. Trimming removed 0 bases at V and 0 bases at J, with 6 bases between. Germline V gene lookup returns CDR1 SGHAT and CDR2 FQNNGV. CDR3 nucleotides: TGTGCCAGCAGCTTAGAGCGGTCCTCTGGAAACACCATATATTTT. Residues: CASSLERSSGNTIYF.